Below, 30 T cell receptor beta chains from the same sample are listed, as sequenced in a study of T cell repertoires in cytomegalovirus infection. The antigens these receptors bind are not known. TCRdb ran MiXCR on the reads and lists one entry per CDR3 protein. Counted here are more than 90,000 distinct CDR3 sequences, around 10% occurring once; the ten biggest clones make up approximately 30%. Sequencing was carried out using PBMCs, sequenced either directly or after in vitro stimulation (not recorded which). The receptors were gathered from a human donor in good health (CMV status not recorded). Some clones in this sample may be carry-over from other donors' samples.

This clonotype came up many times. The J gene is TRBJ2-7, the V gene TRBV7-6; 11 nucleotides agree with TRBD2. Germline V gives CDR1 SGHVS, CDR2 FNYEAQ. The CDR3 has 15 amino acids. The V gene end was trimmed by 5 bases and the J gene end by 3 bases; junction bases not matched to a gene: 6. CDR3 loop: CASSPSSGRIYEQYF. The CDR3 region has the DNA TGTGCCAGCAGCCCCTCTAGCGGGAGGATCTACGAGCAGTACTTC.

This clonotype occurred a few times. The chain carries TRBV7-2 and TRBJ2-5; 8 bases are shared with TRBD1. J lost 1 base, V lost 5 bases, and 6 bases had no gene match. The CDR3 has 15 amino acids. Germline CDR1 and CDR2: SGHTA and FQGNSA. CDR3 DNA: TGTGCCAGCAGCACGAGGACAGGGATCCAAGAGACCCAGTACTTC. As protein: CASSTRTGIQETQYF. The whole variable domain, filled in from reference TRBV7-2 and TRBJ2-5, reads GAGVSQSPSNKVTEKGKDVELRCDPISGHTALYWYRQSLGQGLEFLIYFQGNSAPDKSGLPSDRFSAERTGGSVSTLTIQRTQQEDSAVYLCASSTRTGIQETQYFGPGTRLLVL.

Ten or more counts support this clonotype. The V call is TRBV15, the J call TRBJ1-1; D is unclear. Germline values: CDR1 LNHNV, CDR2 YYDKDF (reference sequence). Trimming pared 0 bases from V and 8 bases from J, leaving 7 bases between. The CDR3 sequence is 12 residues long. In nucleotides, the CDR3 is TGTGCCACCAGCAGAGATTCCCTGGAAGCTTTCTTT. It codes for CATSRDSLEAFF.

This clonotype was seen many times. CDR3: CASSPRDNSYNEQFF. The DNA of the CDR3 is TGTGCCAGCAGCCCCCGGGACAACTCCTACAATGAGCAGTTCTTC. The V gene is TRBV7-2, the J gene TRBJ2-1; perhaps TRBD1 as D (6 bases). The germline V gene encodes CDR1 SGHTA and CDR2 FQGNSA. The CDR3 runs 15 residues. Trimming pared 5 bases from V and 0 bases from J, leaving 11 bases between.

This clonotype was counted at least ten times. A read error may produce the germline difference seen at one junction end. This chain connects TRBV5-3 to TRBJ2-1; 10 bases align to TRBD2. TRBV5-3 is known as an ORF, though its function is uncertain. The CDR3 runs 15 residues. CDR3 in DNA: TGTGCCAGCAGCTTCCGACTAGCGGGTAACAATGAGCAGTTCTTC. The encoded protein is CASSFRLAGNNEQFF.

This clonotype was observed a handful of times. The CDR3 loop is CSVSQSSSGNTIYF. The DNA for the CDR3 is TGCAGCGTTAGTCAGAGTAGCTCTGGAAACACCATATATTTT. This chain links TRBV29-1 with TRBJ1-3; D is uncertain. Germline lookup yields CDR1 SQVTM and CDR2 ANQGSEA. Trimming took off 5 bases at V and 0 bases at J, with 11 bases between the two ends. The CDR3 has 14 amino acids. Filled out from reference TRBV29-1 and TRBJ1-3, the complete variable domain reads SAVISQKPSRDICQRGTSLTIQCQVDSQVTMMFWYRQQPGQSLTLIATANQGSEATYESGFVIDKFPISRPNLTFSTLTVSNMSPEDSSIYLCSVSQSSSGNTIYFGEGSWLTVV.

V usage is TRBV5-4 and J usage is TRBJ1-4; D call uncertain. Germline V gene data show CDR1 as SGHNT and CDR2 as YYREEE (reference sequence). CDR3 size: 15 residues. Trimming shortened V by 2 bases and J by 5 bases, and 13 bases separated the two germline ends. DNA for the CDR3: TGTGCCAGCAGCTTAAAAAAACAGATGAATGAAAAACTGTTTTTT. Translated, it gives CASSLKKQMNEKLFF.

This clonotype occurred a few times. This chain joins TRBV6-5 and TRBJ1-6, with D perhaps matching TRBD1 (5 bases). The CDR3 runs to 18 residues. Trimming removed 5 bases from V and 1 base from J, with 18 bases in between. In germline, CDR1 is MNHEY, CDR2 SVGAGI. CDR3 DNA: TGTGCCAGCAGTCGCGTCTTGGCGGGGCGATCCTATAATTCACCCCTCCACTTT. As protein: CASSRVLAGRSYNSPLHF.

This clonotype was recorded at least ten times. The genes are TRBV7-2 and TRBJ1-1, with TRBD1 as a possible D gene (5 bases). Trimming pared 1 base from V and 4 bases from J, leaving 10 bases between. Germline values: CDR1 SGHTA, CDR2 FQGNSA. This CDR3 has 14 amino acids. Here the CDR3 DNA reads TGTGCCAGCAGCTTAGGACAGTCCCTCACTGAAGCTTTCTTT. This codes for CASSLGQSLTEAFF.

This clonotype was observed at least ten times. CDR3 protein: CAWSVRGNHEQYF. The CDR3 DNA reads as TGTGCCTGGAGTGTTCGCGGGAACCACGAGCAGTACTTC. The chain has TRBV30 and TRBJ2-7; the D gene is possibly TRBD2 (6 bases). The germline V and J ends were trimmed by 0 bases and 5 bases, with 11 bases remaining between them. The CDR3 totals 13 residues. The V gene's germline CDR1 is GTSNPN and CDR2 SVGIG (reference sequence).

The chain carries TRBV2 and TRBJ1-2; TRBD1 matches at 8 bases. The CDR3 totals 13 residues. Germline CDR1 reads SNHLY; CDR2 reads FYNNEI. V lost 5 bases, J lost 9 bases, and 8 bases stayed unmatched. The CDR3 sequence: CASSPGTGSRYTF. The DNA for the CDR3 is TGTGCCAGCAGTCCCGGGACAGGCAGCCGCTACACCTTC.

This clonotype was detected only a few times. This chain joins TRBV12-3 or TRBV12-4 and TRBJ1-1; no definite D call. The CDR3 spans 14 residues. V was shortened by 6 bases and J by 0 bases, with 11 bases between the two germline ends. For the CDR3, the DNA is TGTGCCAGCAGGGTTTCGGGCCTGAACACTGAAGCTTTCTTT. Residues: CASRVSGLNTEAFF.

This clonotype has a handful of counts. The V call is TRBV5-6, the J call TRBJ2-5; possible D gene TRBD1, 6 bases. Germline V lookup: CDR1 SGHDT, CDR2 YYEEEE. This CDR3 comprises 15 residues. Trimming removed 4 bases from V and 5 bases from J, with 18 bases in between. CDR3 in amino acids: CASSAYRVEWETQYF. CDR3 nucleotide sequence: TGTGCCAGCAGCGCCTACAGGGTAGAGTGGGAGACCCAGTACTTC.

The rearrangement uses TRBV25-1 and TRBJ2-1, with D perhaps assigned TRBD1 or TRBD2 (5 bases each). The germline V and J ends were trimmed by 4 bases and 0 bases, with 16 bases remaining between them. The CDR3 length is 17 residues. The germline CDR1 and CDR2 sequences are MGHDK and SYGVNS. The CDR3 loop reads CASSVIGTPSSYNEQFF. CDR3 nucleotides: TGTGCCAGCAGTGTTATAGGGACGCCGAGCTCCTACAATGAGCAGTTCTTC.

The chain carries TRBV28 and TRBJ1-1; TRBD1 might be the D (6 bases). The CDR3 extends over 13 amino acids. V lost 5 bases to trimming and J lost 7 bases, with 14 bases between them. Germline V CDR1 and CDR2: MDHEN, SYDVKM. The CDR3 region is CASSTDRMGEAFF. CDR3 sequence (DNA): TGTGCCAGCAGTACCGACAGGATGGGTGAAGCTTTCTTT.

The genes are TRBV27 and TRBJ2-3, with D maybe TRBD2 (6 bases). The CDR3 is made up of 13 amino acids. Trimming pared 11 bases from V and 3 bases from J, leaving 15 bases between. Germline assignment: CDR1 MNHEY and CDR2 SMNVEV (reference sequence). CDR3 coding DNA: TGTGCCTCGGGGGTCCACCAGACAGATACGCAGTATTTT. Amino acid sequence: CASGVHQTDTQYF.

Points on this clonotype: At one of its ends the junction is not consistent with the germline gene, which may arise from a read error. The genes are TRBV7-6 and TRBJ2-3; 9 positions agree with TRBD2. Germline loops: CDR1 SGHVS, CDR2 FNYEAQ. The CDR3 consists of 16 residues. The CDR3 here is CPSSFSGLAATNTQYF. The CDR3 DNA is TGTCCCAGCAGCTTCTCGGGACTAGCAGCCACAAACACTCAGTATTTT.

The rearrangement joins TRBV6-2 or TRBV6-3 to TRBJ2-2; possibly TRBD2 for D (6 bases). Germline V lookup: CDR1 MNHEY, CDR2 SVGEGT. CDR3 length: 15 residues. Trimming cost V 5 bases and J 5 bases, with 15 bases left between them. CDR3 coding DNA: TGTGCCAGCAGTAAGGAGGGCACCAGGACCGGGGAGCTGTTTTTT. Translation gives CASSKEGTRTGELFF.

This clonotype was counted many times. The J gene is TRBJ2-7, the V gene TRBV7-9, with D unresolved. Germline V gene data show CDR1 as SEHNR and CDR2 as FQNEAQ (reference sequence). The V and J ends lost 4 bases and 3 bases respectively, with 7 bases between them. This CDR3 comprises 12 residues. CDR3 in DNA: TGTGCCAGCAGCTATGGGGACTACGAGCAGTACGTC. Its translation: CASSYGDYEQYV.

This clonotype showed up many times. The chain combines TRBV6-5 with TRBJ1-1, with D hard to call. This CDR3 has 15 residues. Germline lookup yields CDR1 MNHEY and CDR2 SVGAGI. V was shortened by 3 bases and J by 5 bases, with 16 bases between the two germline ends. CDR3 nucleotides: TGTGCCAGCAGTTATTTTACAAGAAGCGGAACTGAAGCTTTCTTT. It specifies CASSYFTRSGTEAFF.

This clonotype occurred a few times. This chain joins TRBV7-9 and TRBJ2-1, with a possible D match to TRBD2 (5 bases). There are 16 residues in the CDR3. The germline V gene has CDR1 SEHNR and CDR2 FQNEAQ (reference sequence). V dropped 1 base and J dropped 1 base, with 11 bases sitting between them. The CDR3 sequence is CASSLVVGASYNEQFF. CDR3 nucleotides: TGTGCCAGCAGCTTAGTCGTGGGAGCATCCTACAATGAGCAGTTCTTC.

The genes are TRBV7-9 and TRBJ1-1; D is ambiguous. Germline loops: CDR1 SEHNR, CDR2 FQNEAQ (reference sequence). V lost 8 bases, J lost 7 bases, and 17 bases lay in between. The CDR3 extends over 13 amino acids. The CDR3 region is CASRNQRVGEAFF. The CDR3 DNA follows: TGTGCCAGCCGAAACCAAAGGGTTGGTGAAGCTTTCTTT.

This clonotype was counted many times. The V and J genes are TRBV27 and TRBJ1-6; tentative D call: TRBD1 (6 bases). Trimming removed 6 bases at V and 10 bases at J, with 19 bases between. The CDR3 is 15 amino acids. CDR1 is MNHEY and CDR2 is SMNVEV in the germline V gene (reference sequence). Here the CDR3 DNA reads TGTGCCAGCAGACATTTCGTACAGGGTGGCTCACCCCTCCACTTT. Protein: CASRHFVQGGSPLHF.

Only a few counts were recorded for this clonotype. CDR3 bases: TGTGCCAGCAGTCGACAGATCGAGACCCAGTACTTC. Protein sequence: CASSRQIETQYF. The genes are TRBV6-1 and TRBJ2-5, with a tentative D call TRBD1 (5 bases). Germline assignment: CDR1 MNHNS and CDR2 SASEGT. This CDR3 has 12 residues. The germline V and J ends were trimmed by 5 bases and 5 bases, with 9 bases remaining between them.

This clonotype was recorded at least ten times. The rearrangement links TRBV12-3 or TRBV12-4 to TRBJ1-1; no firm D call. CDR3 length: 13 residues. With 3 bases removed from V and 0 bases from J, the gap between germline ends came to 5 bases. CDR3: CASSFNMNTEAFF. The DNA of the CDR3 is TGTGCCAGCAGTTTTAACATGAACACTGAAGCTTTCTTT.

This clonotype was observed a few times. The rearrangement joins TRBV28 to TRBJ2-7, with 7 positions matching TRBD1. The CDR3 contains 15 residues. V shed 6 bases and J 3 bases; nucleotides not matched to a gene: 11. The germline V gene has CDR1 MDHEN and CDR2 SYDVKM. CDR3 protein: CASSPGQMFGYEQYF. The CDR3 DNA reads TGTGCCAGCAGCCCGGGACAGATGTTTGGCTACGAGCAGTACTTC.

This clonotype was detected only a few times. CDR3 region: CASDSAGVPYNEQFF. In DNA, the CDR3 is TGTGCCAGCGACTCAGCGGGAGTTCCCTACAATGAGCAGTTCTTC. J is TRBJ2-1 and V is TRBV9; 8 positions match TRBD2. CDR3 size: 15 residues. Germline V gene lookup returns CDR1 SGDLS and CDR2 YYNGEE. V shed 7 bases and J 2 bases; nucleotides not matched to a gene: 8. The full variable domain, its missing parts supplied by reference TRBV9 and TRBJ2-1, is DSGVTQTPKHLITATGQRVTLRCSPRSGDLSVYWYQQSLDQGLQFLIQYYNGEERAKGNILERFSAQQFPDLHSELNLSSLELGDSALYFCASDSAGVPYNEQFFGPGTRLTVL.

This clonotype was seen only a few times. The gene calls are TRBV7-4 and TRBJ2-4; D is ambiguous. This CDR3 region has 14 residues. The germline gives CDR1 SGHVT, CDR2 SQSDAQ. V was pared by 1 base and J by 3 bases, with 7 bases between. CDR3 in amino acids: CASSLEGVKNIQYF. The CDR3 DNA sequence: TGTGCCAGCAGCTTAGAAGGAGTCAAAAACATTCAGTACTTC.

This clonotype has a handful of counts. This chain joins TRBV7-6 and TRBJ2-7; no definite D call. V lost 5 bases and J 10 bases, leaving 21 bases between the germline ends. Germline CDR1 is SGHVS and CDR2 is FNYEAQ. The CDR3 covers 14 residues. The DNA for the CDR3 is TGTGCCAGCAGCCACAGCCCGACTGGAAACCAACAGTACTTC. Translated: CASSHSPTGNQQYF.

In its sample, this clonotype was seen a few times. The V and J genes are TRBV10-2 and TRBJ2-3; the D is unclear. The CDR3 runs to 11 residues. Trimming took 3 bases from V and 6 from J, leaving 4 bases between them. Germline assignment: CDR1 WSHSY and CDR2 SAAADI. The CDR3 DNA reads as TGCGCCAGCAGTGATTTGGATACGCAGTATTTT. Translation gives CASSDLDTQYF.